This is a list of T cell receptor beta chains from one sample in a study of CXCR3-negative and CXCR3-positive naive CD8 T cells. TCRdb reprocessed the 5' RACE reads and reports one entry per CDR3 protein, with no DNA. In all, the sample yields about 82,000 distinct CDR3 sequences. What was sequenced was naive CXCR3- CD8+ T cells from blood. The receptors come from a human donor in good health. Some clones in this sample may be carry-over from other donors' samples. Both conserved end residues are part of each CDR3.

TRBJ1-6 TRBV7-8 CASSLGLNSPLHF
TRBJ1-1 TRBV11-1 CASSFGGRNTEAFF
TRBJ2-5 TRBV14 CASSPFDRAETQYF
TRBJ2-2 TRBV6-4 CASSDSSQGNTGELFF
TRBJ1-1 TRBV20-1 CSARDIGRSNTEAFF
TRBJ2-7 TRBV5-1 CASSLGGVVESRTEAYEQYF
TRBJ2-3 TRBV29-1 CSVDDREGTDTQYF
TRBJ2-1 TRBV27 CASSQGGDNEQFF
TRBJ2-1 TRBV6-6 CASSLGLETYNEQFF
TRBJ2-1 TRBV20-1 CSAKTADGNEQFF
TRBJ2-2 TRBV7-7 CASSLGAGELFF
TRBJ2-2 TRBV19 CASSHGPGFVELFF
TRBJ2-7 TRBV29-1 CSVVRESYEQYF
TRBJ2-7 TRBV20-1 CSAPGLQDYEQYF
TRBJ2-1 TRBV29-1 CSVERGLLAGGRNEQFF
TRBJ1-2 TRBV30 CAWSDGGGQTF
TRBJ2-1 TRBV7-2 CASSFFGSYNEQFF
TRBJ2-1 TRBV7-3 CASSSTGLVNEQFF
TRBJ2-7 TRBV6-5 CASRLGPGVAYDQYF
TRBJ1-1 TRBV28 CASSSQLNTEAFF
TRBJ2-1 TRBV29-1 CSATEGSSSYNEQFF
TRBJ2-7 TRBV4-2 CASSHELADHSYEQYF
TRBJ1-1 TRBV5-1 CASSPTGGWTEAFF
TRBJ2-2 TRBV6-5 CASELGLGAGELFF
TRBJ2-7 TRBV13 CASSTSSGPRYEQYF
TRBJ1-1 TRBV7-3 CASSYTRNTEAFF
TRBJ2-7 TRBV7-2 CASSLVPGNSYEQYF
TRBJ2-3 TRBV2 CASKTRPRTDTQYF
TRBJ2-5 TRBV29-1 CSVELGQLQETQYF
TRBJ1-1 TRBV20-1 CSASDSMVPEAFF
TRBJ2-4 TRBV13 CASSLGGSLAKNIQYF
TRBJ1-2 TRBV7-9 CASSETGVRGYTF
TRBJ2-3 TRBV5-1 CASSLLSGLSDTQYF
TRBJ2-7 TRBV7-9 CASSPPWSGGPTYEQYF
TRBJ2-7 TRBV5-5 CASSWDVSYEQYF
TRBJ2-5 TRBV3-1 CASSQDWGGEMETQYF